The 14 T cell receptor beta chains below come from one sample, sequenced in a study of cytomegalovirus exposure and HLA in healthy donors. Measured with immunoSEQ multiplex PCR; TCRdb has only the in-frame clones, and not every one. The sample records 150,000 or so clones, about nine tenths being singletons. Sequenced material: PBMCs. These receptors were obtained from a woman aged 30 to 39 in good health and CMV-seropositive.

This clone was picked up one time. This chain uses TRBV5-1 with TRBJ2-1; TRBD2 might be the D (6 bases). The CDR3 length is 17 residues. Germline V gene data show CDR1 as SGHRS and CDR2 as YFSETQ. Trimming left V 3 bases short and J 0 bases short, with 16 bases between. CDR3 sequence: CASSWRGGVSSYNEQFF. The DNA for the CDR3 is TGCGCCAGCAGCTGGCGGGGTGGGGTCAGCTCCTACAATGAGCAGTTCTTC.

This chain connects TRBV6-5 to TRBJ2-7, with a possible D match to TRBD2 (5 bases). Deletions cut 0 bases from V and 2 bases from J, with 14 bases between. CDR1 and CDR2 (germline): MNHEY, SVGAGI. CDR3 size: 16 residues. The CDR3 loop is CASSYSIRASPYEQYF. Written as DNA, the CDR3 is TGTGCCAGCAGTTACTCGATTAGAGCTAGCCCCTACGAGCAGTACTTC.

V gene TRBV28 combines with J gene TRBJ2-1, with 7 positions matching TRBD1. This CDR3 is built from 16 residues. The germline CDR1 and CDR2 sequences are MDHEN and SYDVKM. J lost 6 bases, V lost 6 bases, and 14 bases had no gene match. CDR3 coding DNA: TGTGCCAGCAGCCGCCCGAAAGACAGGGTTAGCAATGAGCAGTTCTTC. Translation gives CASSRPKDRVSNEQFF.

In this sample, this clone turned up once. The rearrangement links TRBV15 to TRBJ2-1; D might be TRBD2 (6 bases). CDR3 length equals 16 residues. V lost 3 bases, J lost 9 bases, and 21 bases lay in between. The germline V gene has CDR1 LNHNV and CDR2 YYDKDF (reference sequence). The DNA for the CDR3 is TGTGCCACCAGCAGCCCCTCGAGGCAGTGGAGGGGTGAGCAGTTCTTC. This gives the protein CATSSPSRQWRGEQFF.

The V gene is TRBV6-1, the J gene TRBJ2-7; tentative D call: TRBD2 (6 bases). V was clipped by 4 bases and J by 2 bases, with 12 bases between them. This CDR3 is 14 amino acids long. Germline V CDR1 and CDR2: MNHNS, SASEGT. The CDR3: CASSGDWGPYEQYF. CDR3 nucleotide sequence: TGTGCCAGCAGTGGGGACTGGGGACCCTACGAGCAGTACTTC.

The rearrangement links TRBV19 to TRBJ2-1; D unresolved. Germline V CDR1 and CDR2: LNHDA, SQIVND (reference sequence). V lost 2 bases and J lost 4, with 9 bases in between. The CDR3 consists of 14 residues. CDR3 sequence (DNA): TGTGCCAGTAGTATACAGGCCACGTACAATGAGCAGTTCTTC. This translates into CASSIQATYNEQFF.

This rearrangement joins TRBV10-1 to TRBJ2-3; 7 bases fit TRBD2. This CDR3 comprises 15 residues. With 7 bases clipped from V and 2 bases from J, the junction kept 9 bases outside the gene matches. Germline CDR1 WNHNN, CDR2 SYGVQD (reference sequence). In DNA, the CDR3 is TGCGCCAGCACCCCTAGCGGTCCCCACACAGATACGCAGTATTTT. As protein: CASTPSGPHTDTQYF.

The chain joins TRBV5-4 to TRBJ2-1; TRBD2 matches at 7 bases. Looked up from germline, CDR1 is SGHNT and CDR2 is YYREEE (reference sequence). With V trimmed by 0 bases and J by 1 base, 4 bases remained unmatched. The CDR3 is made up of 16 amino acids. The CDR3 DNA is TGTGCCAGCAGCTTGGGGGCGCGGGGGTCCTACAATGAGCAGTTCTTC. As protein: CASSLGARGSYNEQFF. Supplemented by reference TRBV5-4 and TRBJ2-1, the full variable domain reads ETGVTQSPTHLIKTRGQQVTLRCSSQSGHNTVSWYQQALGQGPQFIFQYYREEENGRGNFPPRFSGLQFPNYSSELNVNALELDDSALYLCASSLGARGSYNEQFFGPGTRLTVL.

The gene calls are TRBV18 and TRBJ2-5; TRBD1 aligns across 8 bases. Unmatched junction bases numbered 9, after V lost 4 bases and J lost 2 bases. Germline assignment: CDR1 KGHSH and CDR2 LQKENI. The CDR3 is made up of 16 amino acids. The CDR3 DNA sequence: TGTGCCAGCTCACTGGGATTACAGGGGGTACAAGAGACCCAGTACTTC. Protein: CASSLGLQGVQETQYF.

The chain has TRBV19 and TRBJ2-5; D is perhaps TRBD1 (8 bases). Trimming shortened V by 5 bases and J by 1 base, and 14 bases separated the two germline ends. CDR1 is LNHDA and CDR2 is SQIVND in the germline V gene (reference sequence). The CDR3 spans 15 residues. CDR3 in DNA: TGTGCCAGTAGTTTCCACAGGGGGGGCCAAGAGACCCAGTACTTC. This translates into CASSFHRGGQETQYF.

CDR3 in amino acids: CASSLRLSRETQYF. CDR3 DNA sequence: TGCGCCAGCAGCTTGCGACTCTCGAGGGAGACCCAGTACTTC. The chain recombines TRBV5-1 with TRBJ2-5; no clear D gene. The CDR3 has 14 residues. V dropped 1 base and J dropped 5 bases, with 12 bases sitting between them. Germline V gene data show CDR1 as SGHRS and CDR2 as YFSETQ.

This chain connects TRBV7-9 to TRBJ2-7; 9 bases line up with TRBD2. There are 14 residues in the CDR3. Germline values: CDR1 SEHNR, CDR2 FQNEAQ (reference sequence). V shed 5 bases, J shed 1 base, and the junction held 3 bases outside the gene matches. CDR3 in amino acids: CASSILAGSYEQYF. For the CDR3, the DNA is TGTGCCAGCAGCATACTAGCGGGTTCCTACGAGCAGTACTTC.

This chain joins TRBV28 and TRBJ2-7, with 7 bases aligning to TRBD2. V was clipped by 6 bases and J by 3 bases; unmatched bases: 8. The germline CDR1 and CDR2 sequences are MDHEN and SYDVKM. This CDR3 contains 14 residues. The CDR3 spells CASSSREVFYEQYF. CDR3 DNA: TGTGCCAGCAGCTCTCGGGAGGTCTTCTACGAGCAGTACTTC.

The chain couples TRBV7-2 to TRBJ1-2; D call uncertain. The germline gives CDR1 SGHTA, CDR2 FQGNSA. The V and J ends lost 6 bases and 4 bases respectively, with 12 bases between them. There are 13 residues in the CDR3. CDR3 sequence: CASSQTSFYGYTF. CDR3 nucleotide sequence: TGTGCCAGCAGTCAGACAAGTTTCTATGGCTACACCTTC. Variable domain in full (rest from reference TRBV7-2 and TRBJ1-2): GAGVSQSPSNKVTEKGKDVELRCDPISGHTALYWYRQSLGQGLEFLIYFQGNSAPDKSGLPSDRFSAERTGGSVSTLTIQRTQQEDSAVYLCASSQTSFYGYTFGSGTRLTVV.